These 25 T cell receptor beta chains came from one sample sequenced in a study of shared clonotypes between healthy human individuals. Repertoires were generated with immunoSEQ multiplex PCR, while TCRdb's copy carries only in-frame clones and drops some. The table records hundreds of thousands of clones, around 73% of them present only once. Material for sequencing was memory CD4+ T cells sorted from blood. Documented subset: CD45RA-negative fraction. These receptors came from a woman in her twenties or thirties in good health.

J is TRBJ1-1 and V is TRBV6-1; D not resolved. The CDR3 covers 15 residues. Germline lookup yields CDR1 MNHNS and CDR2 SASEGT. Trimming removed 5 bases from V and 1 base from J, with 14 bases in between. CDR3 residues: CASSSQWVGNTEAFF. The CDR3 DNA is TGTGCCAGCAGTTCCCAATGGGTGGGGAACACTGAAGCTTTCTTT.

This rearrangement joins TRBV6-1 to TRBJ2-7; TRBD1 agrees at 8 bases. The CDR3 covers 16 residues. Losses at the gene ends were 4 bases for V and 4 bases for J; bases not matched to a gene: 12. CDR1 and CDR2 (germline): MNHNS, SASEGT. The DNA of the CDR3 is TGTGCCAGCAGTGGGAAGAGCGCAGGGGGCAAATACGAGCAGTACTTC. Protein product: CASSGKSAGGKYEQYF.

The chain is built from TRBV6-6 and TRBJ2-1; TRBD1 is a possible D gene (6 bases). V gave up 6 bases and J gave up 6 bases, with 12 bases separating them. Germline assignment: CDR1 MNHNY and CDR2 SVGAGI (reference sequence). The CDR3 runs to 13 residues. CDR3 loop: CASRYTRGNEQFF. CDR3 DNA: TGTGCCAGCAGGTACACCAGGGGCAATGAGCAGTTCTTC.

This clone has only a few counts. The chain links TRBV11-2 to TRBJ2-1; D is unclear. The CDR3 loop spans 14 amino acids. Germline V gives CDR1 SGHAT, CDR2 FQNNGV. Trimming removed 7 bases at V and 4 bases at J, with 14 bases between. The CDR3 DNA reads as TGTGCCAGCACCGTAGATACAATATACAATGAGCAGTTCTTC. Translation gives CASTVDTIYNEQFF.

V and J are TRBV6-5 and TRBJ1-6, with 9 nucleotides matching TRBD1. J gave up 7 bases and V 0 bases, and 4 bases lay outside the gene matches. This CDR3 has 16 amino acids. Germline-derived CDR1 and CDR2 are MNHEY and SVGAGI. Here the CDR3 reads CASSYSRTGVNSPLHF. As DNA, the CDR3 is TGTGCCAGCAGTTACTCGAGGACAGGGGTAAATTCACCCCTCCACTTT.

The chain carries TRBV19 and TRBJ2-3; 7 positions agree with TRBD2. This CDR3 has 15 amino acids. CDR1 and CDR2 from the germline V gene are LNHDA and SQIVND (reference sequence). The V gene end was trimmed by 7 bases and the J gene end by 8 bases; junction bases not matched to a gene: 15. CDR3 amino acids: CASTATRGDSATQYF. The DNA of the CDR3 is TGTGCCAGTACCGCTACCCGGGGGGATAGCGCTACGCAGTATTTT.

The chain couples TRBV28 to TRBJ1-1; D perhaps matches TRBD1 (6 bases). The germline gives CDR1 MDHEN, CDR2 SYDVKM. This CDR3 is built from 14 residues. The V and J ends lost 4 bases and 4 bases respectively, with 13 bases between them. The CDR3 nucleotides are TGTGCCAGCAGTTCCCGAGGGGGGGTCACTGAAGCTTTCTTT. Its translation: CASSSRGGVTEAFF. Based on the CDR3 plus reference TRBV28 and TRBJ1-1, the full variable domain is DVKVTQSSRYLVKRTGEKVFLECVQDMDHENMFWYRQDPGLGLRLIYFSYDVKMKEKGDIPEGYSVSREKKERFSLILESASTNQTSMYLCASSSRGGVTEAFFGQGTRLTVV.

This clone was found a few times. The CDR3 nucleotides are TGCGCCAGCAGTGAGTCGGTTTCAGGCTGGCCTGAAGCTTTCTTT. This codes for CASSESVSGWPEAFF. This sequence joins TRBV10-1 and TRBJ1-1; unclear D gene. The CDR3 is 15 amino acids. With 0 bases removed from V and 6 bases from J, the gap between germline ends came to 14 bases. Germline V CDR1 and CDR2: WNHNN, SYGVQD (reference sequence).

The J gene is TRBJ2-6, the V gene TRBV5-8, with a weak D call TRBD2 (6 bases). Germline CDR1 reads SGHTS; CDR2 reads YDEGEE. Trimming shortened V by 3 bases and J by 0 bases, and 13 bases separated the two germline ends. This CDR3 is built from 17 residues. DNA of the CDR3: TGTGCCAGCAGCTCTGGGAGGATGAGCTCTGGGGCCAACGTCCTGACTTTC. As protein: CASSSGRMSSGANVLTF.

The chain employs TRBV2 and TRBJ2-5, with D perhaps matching TRBD2 (5 bases). Trimming cost V 1 base and J 4 bases, with 13 bases left between them. This CDR3 has 15 amino acids. Germline V gene lookup returns CDR1 SNHLY and CDR2 FYNNEI. The CDR3 sequence is CASSEVPWAGETQYF. The CDR3 nucleotides read TGTGCCAGCAGTGAAGTCCCCTGGGCGGGAGAGACCCAGTACTTC.

CDR3 DNA sequence: TGTGCCAGCAGTACGGACAGGGAGGTCCAAGAGACCCAGTACTTC. Encoded protein: CASSTDREVQETQYF. J is TRBJ2-5 and V is TRBV28, with 8 bases identical to TRBD1. Germline loops: CDR1 MDHEN, CDR2 SYDVKM. After removal of 5 bases from V and 1 base from J, the junction contained 6 bases not matched to a gene. The CDR3 is 15 amino acids.

This chain links TRBV28 with TRBJ1-1, with a possible D match to TRBD1 (6 bases). V was shortened by 4 bases and J by 0 bases, with 9 bases between the two germline ends. Germline V lookup: CDR1 MDHEN, CDR2 SYDVKM. This CDR3 is built from 14 residues. CDR3 in amino acids: CASSSTGMNTEAFF. The CDR3 bases are TGTGCCAGCAGTTCGACAGGAATGAACACTGAAGCTTTCTTT.

The chain employs TRBV28 and TRBJ1-2; no firm D call. Trimming removed 5 bases from V and 4 bases from J, with 17 bases in between. The V gene's germline CDR1 is MDHEN and CDR2 SYDVKM. The CDR3 has 15 amino acids. The CDR3 region has the DNA TGTGCCAGCAGTAACAACCCCCTCCCGGGCTATGGCTACACCTTC. Translated: CASSNNPLPGYGYTF.

V usage is TRBV7-3 and J usage is TRBJ2-1, with D maybe TRBD1 (6 bases). Per the germline V gene, CDR1 is SGHTA and CDR2 is FQGTGA. The CDR3 is 16 amino acids. V was pared by 5 bases and J by 1 base, with 15 bases between. CDR3 region: CASSPQGRGSYNEQFF. For the CDR3, the DNA is TGTGCCAGCAGCCCACAAGGTAGGGGGTCCTACAATGAGCAGTTCTTC.

V usage is TRBV5-6 and J usage is TRBJ1-2, with D perhaps TRBD1 (6 bases). CDR1 is SGHDT and CDR2 is YYEEEE in the germline V gene. The CDR3 has 15 amino acids. V shed 5 bases and J shed 0 bases, with 14 bases lying between them. CDR3 nucleotide sequence: TGTGCCAGCAGTCTAGGACAGATAGCTAACTATGGCTACACCTTC. Residues: CASSLGQIANYGYTF.

J is TRBJ2-3 and V is TRBV28; D is uncertain. Germline CDR1 and CDR2: MDHEN and SYDVKM. V was shortened by 6 bases and J by 4 bases, with 8 bases between the two germline ends. This CDR3 contains 12 residues. CDR3 loop: CASSPSSDTQYF. The CDR3 DNA follows: TGTGCCAGCAGCCCTTCATCAGATACGCAGTATTTT.

The rearrangement joins TRBV27 to TRBJ1-1; 8 bases fit TRBD1. The CDR3 has 15 residues. Germline-derived CDR1 and CDR2 are MNHEY and SMNVEV (reference sequence). J gave up 2 bases and V 3 bases, and 5 bases lay outside the gene matches. The CDR3 region is CASSFSGQGNTEAFF. The CDR3 DNA is TGTGCCAGCAGTTTTTCCGGACAGGGCAACACTGAAGCTTTCTTT.

The rearrangement joins TRBV18 to TRBJ2-3; the D is unclear. Trimming took off 5 bases at V and 8 bases at J, with 11 bases between the two ends. The CDR3 runs 12 residues. Germline assignment: CDR1 KGHSH and CDR2 LQKENI. Written as DNA, the CDR3 is TGTGCCAGCTCATCCACCGTGAGTACGCAGTATTTT. Translated, it gives CASSSTVSTQYF.

The J gene is TRBJ2-1, the V gene TRBV2; either TRBD1 or TRBD2 may fit D (5 bases each). V dropped 2 bases and J dropped 9 bases, with 11 bases sitting between them. This CDR3 is built from 13 residues. CDR1 is SNHLY, CDR2 FYNNEI, per germline. The DNA for the CDR3 is TGTGCCAGCAGTGAATGGGGGAGCAGTGAGCAGTTCTTC. It translates to CASSEWGSSEQFF.

This chain joins TRBV27 and TRBJ1-4; D call uncertain. The V end was cut by 3 bases, the J end by 2 bases, with 4 bases between. Germline loops: CDR1 MNHEY, CDR2 SMNVEV (reference sequence). The CDR3 runs 13 residues. DNA of the CDR3: TGTGCCAGCAGTTTTAATACTAATGAAAAACTGTTTTTT. This codes for CASSFNTNEKLFF.

The gene calls are TRBV6-5 and TRBJ1-1; TRBD1 agrees at 7 bases. The CDR3 covers 14 residues. V was clipped by 7 bases and J by 2 bases; unmatched bases: 7. Per germline, CDR1 MNHEY and CDR2 SVGAGI. In nucleotides, the CDR3 is TGTGCCAGCACCCGGGACAGCTCCAACACTGAAGCTTTCTTT. Translated, it gives CASTRDSSNTEAFF.

The V and J genes are TRBV5-4 and TRBJ2-1, with 7 bases that match TRBD2. Germline trimming cut 4 bases from V and 8 bases from J; bases unmatched to any gene: 15. Germline CDR1 reads SGHNT; CDR2 reads YYREEE (reference sequence). The CDR3 is made up of 16 amino acids. CDR3 coding DNA: TGTGCCAGCAGCCCGACCCTAGCGGAGACTATCCATGAGCAGTTCTTC. This translates into CASSPTLAETIHEQFF. Full variable domain (outside the CDR3, taken from reference TRBV5-4 and TRBJ2-1): ETGVTQSPTHLIKTRGQQVTLRCSSQSGHNTVSWYQQALGQGPQFIFQYYREEENGRGNFPPRFSGLQFPNYSSELNVNALELDDSALYLCASSPTLAETIHEQFFGPGTRLTVL.

The chain recombines TRBV5-1 with TRBJ2-1, with 10 bases identical to TRBD2. The V gene's germline CDR1 is SGHRS and CDR2 YFSETQ. This CDR3 is 15 amino acids long. Trimming cost V 2 bases and J 5 bases; bases outside gene matches: 4. For the CDR3, the DNA is TGCGCCAGCAGCTTTGCTAGCGGGAGTAACAATGAGCAGTTCTTC. This translates into CASSFASGSNNEQFF.

The rearrangement joins TRBV28 to TRBJ2-1, with no clear D. The germline V gene encodes CDR1 MDHEN and CDR2 SYDVKM. The CDR3 is made up of 15 amino acids. Trimming removed 3 bases at V and 3 bases at J, with 12 bases between. CDR3 residues: CASSFWDLGYNEQFF. CDR3 nucleotide sequence: TGTGCCAGCAGTTTCTGGGATCTGGGCTACAATGAGCAGTTCTTC. The complete variable domain, with remaining parts taken from reference TRBV28 and TRBJ2-1, reads DVKVTQSSRYLVKRTGEKVFLECVQDMDHENMFWYRQDPGLGLRLIYFSYDVKMKEKGDIPEGYSVSREKKERFSLILESASTNQTSMYLCASSFWDLGYNEQFFGPGTRLTVL.

The chain combines TRBV21-1 with TRBJ1-2; the table calls TRBD1, which could not be checked here. TRBV21-1 is designated a pseudogene. This CDR3 region has 16 residues. This CDR3 reads CASSKGRQGENYGYTF. In nucleotides, the CDR3 is TGTGCCAGCAGCAAAGGCCGACAGGGCGAGAACTATGGCTACACCTTC.